The 24 T cell receptor beta chains below all came from one sample that was sequenced in a study of cytomegalovirus exposure and HLA in healthy donors. This PCR relied on a set of 60 Vbeta primers and 13 Jbeta primers. The protocol was immunoSEQ multiplex PCR, while the TCRdb copy is restricted to in-frame clones and leaves out a portion. Of under 150,000 clones in the sample, roughly 74% were seen once. Sequenced material: PBMCs. These receptors were taken from a woman aged 35 to 49 in good health and CMV-seropositive.

The V gene is TRBV11-2, the J gene TRBJ2-7; 9 positions agree with TRBD1. Trimming removed 5 bases from V and 4 bases from J; junction bases left unmatched: 3. The CDR3 contains 13 residues. Germline V gene lookup returns CDR1 SGHAT and CDR2 FQNNGV. The CDR3 region has the DNA TGTGCCAGCAGCGTGGGACAGGGTTACGAGCAGTACTTC. Amino acids: CASSVGQGYEQYF.

This sequence joins TRBV6-5 and TRBJ2-3; 12 bases map to TRBD2. V was clipped by 6 bases and J by 6 bases; unmatched bases: 4. Germline V lookup: CDR1 MNHEY, CDR2 SVGAGI. This CDR3 is built from 14 residues. CDR3 sequence (DNA): TGTGCCAGCAGATTGGGACTAGCGGGTGATACGCAGTATTTT. Its protein is CASRLGLAGDTQYF.

This clone has just a few counts. The chain carries TRBV6-6 and TRBJ1-2; D is possibly TRBD1 (6 bases). The CDR3 totals 13 residues. Trimming left V 5 bases short and J 7 bases short, with 14 bases between. Germline CDR1 MNHNY, CDR2 SVGAGI (reference sequence). Here the CDR3 reads CASSRFEGVGYTF. The CDR3 region has the DNA TGTGCCAGCAGTCGGTTCGAGGGGGTTGGCTACACCTTC.

V usage is TRBV20-1 and J usage is TRBJ1-4; D is uncertain. The CDR3 runs 11 residues. V shed 1 base and J shed 8 bases, with 5 bases lying between them. Per the germline V gene, CDR1 is DFQATT and CDR2 is SNEGSKA (reference sequence). CDR3 in amino acids: CSARAYEKLFF. The CDR3, as DNA: TGCAGTGCTAGAGCCTACGAAAAACTGTTTTTT.

The chain carries TRBV18 and TRBJ2-1, with TRBD2 identical over 11 bases. V shed 6 bases, J shed 4 bases, and the junction held 5 bases outside the gene matches. Germline lookup yields CDR1 KGHSH and CDR2 LQKENI. The length of the CDR3 is 15 residues. CDR3 loop: CASSPGTSGYNEQFF. DNA for the CDR3: TGTGCCAGCTCGCCAGGGACTAGCGGTTACAATGAGCAGTTCTTC.

The chain employs TRBV6-1 and TRBJ2-1, with 9 bases matching TRBD2. This CDR3 is built from 14 residues. Per the germline V gene, CDR1 is MNHNS and CDR2 is SASEGT. J was trimmed by 8 bases and V by 8 bases; bases with no gene match: 10. This CDR3 reads CASLPRREGHEQFF. CDR3 sequence (DNA): TGTGCCAGCCTCCCTAGGCGGGAGGGCCATGAGCAGTTCTTC.

The chain links TRBV4-2 to TRBJ1-4; tentatively, D is TRBD1 (5 bases). Germline CDR1 and CDR2: LGHNA and YNFKEQ. This CDR3 is built from 16 residues. Trimming left V 3 bases short and J 6 bases short, with 17 bases between. In DNA, the CDR3 is TGTGCCAGCAGCCACCCCGGACAAGCGATCGATGAAAAACTGTTTTTT. Translating it yields CASSHPGQAIDEKLFF.

The chain combines TRBV30 with TRBJ2-1; TRBD2 matches at 12 bases. The CDR3 contains 13 residues. V lost 7 bases and J lost 4; bases outside the gene matches: 2. Germline CDR1 GTSNPN, CDR2 SVGIG (reference sequence). The DNA of the CDR3 is TGTGCCTACCTAGCGGGAGGGTACAATGAGCAGTTCTTC. It specifies CAYLAGGYNEQFF.

The rearrangement joins TRBV7-8 to TRBJ1-3, with a possible D match to TRBD1 (5 bases). The germline V and J ends were trimmed by 3 bases and 0 bases, with 9 bases remaining between them. This CDR3 contains 15 residues. Germline-derived CDR1 and CDR2 are SGHVS and FQNEAQ. The CDR3 is CASSFGRGSGNTIYF. The CDR3 nucleotides are TGTGCCAGCAGCTTCGGTAGGGGCTCTGGAAACACCATATATTTT. Combining the CDR3 with reference TRBV7-8 and TRBJ1-3 gives the whole variable domain GAGVSQSPRYKVAKRGQDVALRCDPISGHVSLFWYQQALGQGPEFLTYFQNEAQLDKSGLPSDRFFAERPEGSVSTLKIQRTQQEDSAVYLCASSFGRGSGNTIYFGEGSWLTVV.

Notes on this clone: Sequence at one end of the junction differs from germline and may be a read error. The J gene is TRBJ1-1, the V gene TRBV12-5; possible D gene TRBD1, 6 bases. This CDR3 is 12 amino acids long. Germline V CDR1 and CDR2: LGHNT, FRNRAP. The CDR3 sequence: CAGWWWDTEASF. CDR3 bases: TGTGCTGGGTGGTGGTGGGACACTGAAGCTTCCTTT.

Details on this clone: Additional DNA sequences in this sample encode the identical CDR3. The rearrangement joins TRBV7-9 to TRBJ2-1; D unclear. The CDR3 has 11 residues. V lost 5 bases to trimming and J lost 6 bases, with 5 bases between them. Per the germline V gene, CDR1 is SEHNR and CDR2 is FQNEAQ (reference sequence). In DNA form, the CDR3 reads TGTGCCAGCAGCCTTAGCAATGAGCAGTTCTTC. Its translation: CASSLSNEQFF.

The chain has TRBV28 and TRBJ2-7; 7 bases map to TRBD1. Germline CDR1 MDHEN, CDR2 SYDVKM. The CDR3 runs to 13 residues. V was clipped by 6 bases and J by 7 bases; unmatched bases: 9. CDR3 protein: CASRAGQAWEQYF. CDR3 nucleotides: TGTGCCAGCAGGGCTGGACAGGCGTGGGAGCAGTACTTC. Full variable domain (rest looked up from reference TRBV28 and TRBJ2-7): DVKVTQSSRYLVKRTGEKVFLECVQDMDHENMFWYRQDPGLGLRLIYFSYDVKMKEKGDIPEGYSVSREKKERFSLILESASTNQTSMYLCASRAGQAWEQYFGPGTRLTVT.

The sample holds one count of this clone. The chain employs TRBV11-2 and TRBJ2-1; TRBD2 matches 13 bases. The J segment lost 6 bases and the V segment lost 6 bases, leaving 11 bases of the junction unmatched. Germline V lookup: CDR1 SGHAT, CDR2 FQNNGV. The CDR3 runs to 17 residues. The CDR3 coding sequence is TGTGCCAGCAGTCGGACTAGCGGGAGTGGGGTTCTCAATGAGCAGTTCTTC. This translates into CASSRTSGSGVLNEQFF.

The CDR3, as DNA: TGTGCAAGTCGCGCGCGCTGTACTAGGCTCCATGAGCAGTTCTTC. Protein sequence: CASRARCTRLHEQFF. This sequence joins TRBV12-2 and TRBJ2-1; the table's TRBD2 call for D was not verified on the DNA. TRBV12-2 represents a pseudogene. The CDR3 covers 15 residues.

The chain combines TRBV5-1 with TRBJ2-3, with 8 nucleotides matching TRBD2. Germline lookup yields CDR1 SGHRS and CDR2 YFSETQ. The CDR3 loop spans 16 amino acids. J was trimmed by 0 bases and V by 5 bases; bases with no gene match: 8. The CDR3 loop reads CASRPGTSRSTDTQYF. The CDR3, as DNA: TGCGCCAGCAGGCCCGGGACTAGTCGTAGCACAGATACGCAGTATTTT.

The J gene is TRBJ2-7, the V gene TRBV27; weak D call: TRBD1 (5 bases). The CDR3 is 13 residues long. CDR1 and CDR2 from the germline V gene are MNHEY and SMNVEV (reference sequence). The V end was cut by 4 bases, the J end by 6 bases, with 13 bases between. CDR3 loop: CASSWGPKGEQYF. The CDR3 bases are TGTGCCAGCAGTTGGGGCCCAAAGGGCGAGCAGTACTTC.

This rearrangement joins TRBV6-7 to TRBJ1-5, with D hard to call. TRBV6-7 counts as an open reading frame of uncertain function. Between the trimmed V and J ends, which lost 10 bases and 5 bases, there was a span of 30 bases. This CDR3 spans 18 amino acids. The DNA of the CDR3 is TGTGCCAACAACTTTCAAAGTTTGTTTTCAGGCCAATATCAGCCCCAGCATTTT. Amino acids: CANNFQSLFSGQYQPQHF.

The chain has TRBV28 and TRBJ1-4; maybe TRBD1 (5 bases). V was shortened by 7 bases and J by 6 bases, with 15 bases between the two germline ends. Germline loops: CDR1 MDHEN, CDR2 SYDVKM. This CDR3 has 14 amino acids. The CDR3 DNA reads TGTGCCAGCAAAATAACAGGTGGAGATGAAAAACTGTTTTTT. Its translation: CASKITGGDEKLFF.

This clone has a single count. In DNA, the CDR3 is TGTGCCAGCAGCCCGGGACTAGCGGGACCCACAGATACGCAGTATTTT. Protein: CASSPGLAGPTDTQYF. The chain joins TRBV11-1 to TRBJ2-3, with 13 bases that match TRBD2. The CDR3 length is 16 residues. Germline V gene data show CDR1 as SGHAT and CDR2 as FQDESV (reference sequence). V was pared by 5 bases and J by 2 bases, with 4 bases of the junction left unmatched.

This clone occurred a few times. The chain links TRBV19 to TRBJ1-5; 8 nucleotides line up with TRBD1. Germline V gives CDR1 LNHDA, CDR2 SQIVND (reference sequence). The CDR3 sequence is 13 residues long. Trimming took 6 bases from V and 7 from J; bases not matched to a gene: 5. The CDR3 DNA sequence: TGTGCCAGTAGAGACAGGGGAGGACAGCCCCAGCATTTT. Translation gives CASRDRGGQPQHF.

The CDR3 DNA sequence: TGTGCCAGCAGCTTACAGGACAGCTTTAACACTGAAGCTTTCTTT. Protein product: CASSLQDSFNTEAFF. This sequence joins TRBV7-9 and TRBJ1-1; weak D call: TRBD1 (6 bases). CDR3 length: 15 amino acids. Germline V gene sequence: CDR1 SEHNR, CDR2 FQNEAQ (reference sequence). V was cut by 2 bases and J by 2 bases, with 12 bases left in between.

The chain recombines TRBV7-8 with TRBJ2-2; 7 bases map to TRBD2. Trimming cost V 1 base and J 3 bases; bases outside gene matches: 8. Germline loops: CDR1 SGHVS, CDR2 FQNEAQ. The CDR3 runs to 17 residues. The CDR3 nucleotides read TGTGCCAGCAGCTTAGTAGGAGCGGGGCTGGACACCGGGGAGCTGTTTTTT. Amino acid sequence: CASSLVGAGLDTGELFF. The full variable domain, rest sourced from reference TRBV7-8 and TRBJ2-2, is GAGVSQSPRYKVAKRGQDVALRCDPISGHVSLFWYQQALGQGPEFLTYFQNEAQLDKSGLPSDRFFAERPEGSVSTLKIQRTQQEDSAVYLCASSLVGAGLDTGELFFGEGSRLTVL.

This clone was observed once. The V gene is TRBV5-1, the J gene TRBJ2-3; perhaps TRBD1 as D (5 bases). The V gene's germline CDR1 is SGHRS and CDR2 YFSETQ. The CDR3 length is 14 residues. Trimming shortened V by 0 bases and J by 2 bases, and 7 bases separated the two germline ends. Here the CDR3 reads CASSLVGATDTQYF. The CDR3 DNA follows: TGCGCCAGCAGCTTGGTTGGGGCCACAGATACGCAGTATTTT.

This clone was counted once. The V and J genes are TRBV28 and TRBJ2-7; 10 bases align to TRBD2. CDR1 and CDR2 from the germline V gene are MDHEN and SYDVKM. The CDR3 loop spans 14 amino acids. Unmatched junction bases numbered 4, after V lost 5 bases and J lost 3 bases. Here the CDR3 DNA reads TGTGCCAGCAGTCCAGCGGGAGGGCTCTACGAGCAGTACTTC. It encodes CASSPAGGLYEQYF.